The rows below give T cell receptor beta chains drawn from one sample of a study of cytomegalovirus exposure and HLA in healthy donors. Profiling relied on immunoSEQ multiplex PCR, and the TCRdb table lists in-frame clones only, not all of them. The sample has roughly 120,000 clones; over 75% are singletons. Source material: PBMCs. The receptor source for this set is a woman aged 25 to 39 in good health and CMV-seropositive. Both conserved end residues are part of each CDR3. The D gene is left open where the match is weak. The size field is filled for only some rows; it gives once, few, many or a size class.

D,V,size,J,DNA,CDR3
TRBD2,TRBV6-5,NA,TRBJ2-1,TGTGCCAGCAGTTTACGGGGGACTAGCGGATACAATGAGCAGTTCTTC,CASSLRGTSGYNEQFF
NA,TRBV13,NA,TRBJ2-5,TGTGCCAGCAGCTTAATCTTCGAGACCCAGTACTTC,CASSLIFETQYF
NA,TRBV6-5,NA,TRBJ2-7,TGTGCCAGCACCGCGAGTCGCTACGAGCAGTACTTC,CASTASRYEQYF
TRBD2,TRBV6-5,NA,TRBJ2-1,TGTGCCAGCAGCTTAGGACTAGCGGGAGTGGGTGAGCAGTTCTTC,CASSLGLAGVGEQFF
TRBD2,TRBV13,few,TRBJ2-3,TGTGCCAGCAGCCCCCCTCTAGCGGTAGGGGGCACAGATACGCAGTATTTT,CASSPPLAVGGTDTQYF
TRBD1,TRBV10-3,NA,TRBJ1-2,TGTGCCACAGGGGACAGGGAAACCTATGGCTACACCTTC,CATGDRETYGYTF
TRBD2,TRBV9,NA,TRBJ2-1,TGTGCCAGCAGCGGTAGCGGGGGGCAGGCTGAGCAGTTCTTC,CASSGSGGQAEQFF
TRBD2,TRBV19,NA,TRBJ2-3,TGTGCCAGTAACCAGCGGGGGGGCACAGATACGCAGTATTTT,CASNQRGGTDTQYF
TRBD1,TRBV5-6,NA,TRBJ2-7,TGTGCCTGCAGTTCGACCAGGGGGAGCTCCTACGAGCAGTACTTC,CACSSTRGSSYEQYF
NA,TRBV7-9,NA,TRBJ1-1,TGTGCCAGCAGCTTAGGCCCTATCGGGGTGAACACTGAAGCTTTCTTT,CASSLGPIGVNTEAFF
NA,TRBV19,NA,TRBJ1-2,TGTGCCAGTAGTATAGTAGAGTTTGTTGGCTACACCTTC,CASSIVEFVGYTF
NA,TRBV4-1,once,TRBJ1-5,TGCGCCAGCAGCCAAGGGGGGCTGAGCAATCAGCCCCAGCATTTT,CASSQGGLSNQPQHF
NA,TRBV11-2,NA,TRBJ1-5,TGTGCCAGCAGCACGGGACAATCAGGGCAGCCCCAGCATTTT,CASSTGQSGQPQHF
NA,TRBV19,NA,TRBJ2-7,TGTGCCACCGCGCCGGGACAACTCTACGAGCAGTACTTC,CATAPGQLYEQYF
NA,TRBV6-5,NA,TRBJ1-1,TGTGCCAGCAGTTACTCGGCAGATTTGAACACTGAAGCTTTCTTT,CASSYSADLNTEAFF
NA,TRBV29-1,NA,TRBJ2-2,TGCAGCGTACGTGGCGGGGTGAACACCGGGGAGCTGTTTTTT,CSVRGGVNTGELFF
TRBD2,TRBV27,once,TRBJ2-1,TGTGCCACCCTATCCTTAGCGGGCAAGGGGATGAATGAGCAGTTCTTC,CATLSLAGKGMNEQFF
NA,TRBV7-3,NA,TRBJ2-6,TGTGCCAGTAGGGGCTCTGGGGCCAACGTCCTGACTTTC,CASRGSGANVLTF
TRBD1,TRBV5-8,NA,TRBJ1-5,TGTGCCAGCAGCTTCGGGGACAGGGAGGGCAATCAGCCCCAGCATTTT,CASSFGDREGNQPQHF
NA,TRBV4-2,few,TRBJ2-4,TGTGCCAGCAGCCAAGGTAACGGGGTCATTCAGTACTTC,CASSQGNGVIQYF
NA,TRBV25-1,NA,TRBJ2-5,TGTGCCAGCAGTGAACAAAAACAAGAGACCCAGTACTTC,CASSEQKQETQYF
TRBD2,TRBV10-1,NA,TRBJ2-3,TGCGCCAGCAGCACCGGGACTACTGCAGTCGATACGCAGTATTTT,CASSTGTTAVDTQYF
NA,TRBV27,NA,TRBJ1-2,TGTGCCAGCAGTTCGCTGGGACTTCGGCGTTGGGGCTACACCTTC,CASSSLGLRRWGYTF
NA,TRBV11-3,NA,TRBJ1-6,TGTGCCAGCAGCTTTCTGAGCTCCTATAATTCACCCCTCCACTTT,CASSFLSSYNSPLHF
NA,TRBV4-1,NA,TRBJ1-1,TGCGCCAGCAGCCCTGGTGCGGGGAAGGGCACTGAAGCTTTCTTT,CASSPGAGKGTEAFF
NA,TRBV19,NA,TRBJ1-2,TGTGCCAGTAGTACGTCAGCCGCGGGGAGTTCTGGCTACACCTTC,CASSTSAAGSSGYTF
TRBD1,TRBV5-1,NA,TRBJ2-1,TGCGCCAGTCACATCCAGGGGGTAGGCTCCTACAATGAGCAGTTCTTC,CASHIQGVGSYNEQFF
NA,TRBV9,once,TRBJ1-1,TGTGCCAGCAGCGTGGACGGGGGCACTGAAGCTTTCTTT,CASSVDGGTEAFF
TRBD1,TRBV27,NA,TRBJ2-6,TGTGCCAGCAGTTTGACCGGGACAGGGGGATCTGGGGCCAACGTCCTGACTTTC,CASSLTGTGGSGANVLTF
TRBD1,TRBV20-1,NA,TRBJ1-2,TGCAGTGCCGGGACAGGTGACTACACCTTC,CSAGTGDYTF
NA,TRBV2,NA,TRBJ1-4,TGTGCCAGCAGTGAATTTACAGGGCTAGGGGAAAAACTGTTTTTT,CASSEFTGLGEKLFF
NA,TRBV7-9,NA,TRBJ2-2,TGTGCCAGCAGATTGGACAGTAACACCGGGGAGCTGTTTTTT,CASRLDSNTGELFF
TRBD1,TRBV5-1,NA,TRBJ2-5,TGCGCCAGCAATGCTAAAACAGGGGCCCAAGAGACCCAGTACTTC,CASNAKTGAQETQYF
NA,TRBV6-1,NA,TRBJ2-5,TGTGCCAGCGGGTGGACACAAGGGTGGCAAGAGACCCAGTACTTC,CASGWTQGWQETQYF
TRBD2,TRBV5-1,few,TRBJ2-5,TGCGCCAGCAGCATTGCGGGAGTAGCGGAAGAGACCCAGTACTTC,CASSIAGVAEETQYF
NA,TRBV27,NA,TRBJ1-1,TGTGCCAGCAAGGAGCTAGGCACTGAAGCTTTCTTT,CASKELGTEAFF
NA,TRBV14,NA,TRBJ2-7,TGTGCCAGCAGCCAAGATTCAGGGGCCCTTAGGGAGCAGTACTTC,CASSQDSGALREQYF